These 10 T cell receptor beta chains originate from one sample sequenced in a study of T-cell reconstitution after alpha-beta-depleted transplantation in children. A TCRbeta library incorporating unique molecular identifiers was prepared. Each CDR3 protein gets one entry after TCRdb re-called the PCR reads with MiXCR. In the table there are nearly 550,000 distinct CDR3 sequences, around 20% of which are singletons. The input for sequencing was PBMCs from the stem cell graft donor, taken from the stem cell graft. Source of these receptors: a human donor who donated a stem cell graft to a child with acute lymphoblastic leukemia.

This clonotype appeared once. The rearrangement joins TRBV12-3 or TRBV12-4 to TRBJ2-3; D might be TRBD2 (8 bases). The germline V and J ends were trimmed by 5 bases and 4 bases, with 19 bases remaining between them. The CDR3 has 16 amino acids. CDR3 loop: CASSRGGQTNPDTQYF. The CDR3 bases are TGTGCCAGCAGTCGGGGGGGACAGACGAATCCAGATACGCAGTATTTT.

V and J are TRBV18 and TRBJ1-4; D gene uncertain. CDR3 length: 19 residues. Trimming left V 2 bases short and J 2 bases short, with 21 bases between. In germline, CDR1 is KGHSH, CDR2 LQKENI. CDR3: CASSPLGSMHSGTNEKLFF. The CDR3 region has the DNA TGTGCCAGCTCACCATTGGGATCGATGCACAGCGGTACTAATGAAAAACTGTTTTTT.

Only a few counts were recorded for this clonotype. V gene TRBV19 combines with J gene TRBJ2-1, with TRBD2 matching over 11 bases. Unmatched junction bases numbered 8, after V lost 5 bases and J lost 8 bases. There are 15 residues in the CDR3. The V gene's germline CDR1 is LNHDA and CDR2 SQIVND (reference sequence). In nucleotides, the CDR3 is TGTGCCAGTAGTGTCACTAGCGGGAGAAGGGATGAGCAGTTCTTC. As protein: CASSVTSGRRDEQFF.

The genes are TRBV10-2 and TRBJ1-5, with TRBD1 as a possible D gene (5 bases). The V and J ends lost 3 bases and 0 bases respectively, with 12 bases between them. Germline V gene lookup returns CDR1 WSHSY and CDR2 SAAADI. This CDR3 has 16 amino acids. The CDR3 region has the DNA TGCGCCAGCAGTGAAGGGGCGGACGATAGCAATCAGCCCCAGCATTTT. It encodes CASSEGADDSNQPQHF.

Comment on this clonotype: The junction departs from the called germline gene at one end, perhaps through a read error. DNA of the CDR3: TGTGCCAGCAGCGAAGCAGGGGGCGCGTTGTTTGGCTACACCTTC. It is translated as CASSEAGGALFGYTF. The chain links TRBV6-1 to TRBJ1-2, with TRBD1 matching 8 bases. The germline gives CDR1 MNHNS, CDR2 SASEGT. CDR3 size: 15 residues.

On this clonotype itself: A much larger clone sits a single nucleotide away, making a read error possible. V gene TRBV5-1 combines with J gene TRBJ2-3; 8 nucleotides match TRBD1. This CDR3 comprises 15 residues. Germline lookup yields CDR1 SGHRS and CDR2 YFSETQ. J lost 5 bases, V lost 4 bases, and 9 bases had no gene match. The CDR3 loop is CASSPGQGYIDTQYF. DNA for the CDR3: TGCGCCAGCAGCCCAGGACAGGGTTACATAGATACGCAGTATTTT.

This clonotype has a handful of counts. The V call is TRBV5-1, the J call TRBJ1-1; D is unclear. The V end was cut by 2 bases, the J end by 8 bases, with 7 bases between. The germline CDR1 and CDR2 sequences are SGHRS and YFSETQ. The CDR3 has 11 amino acids. In nucleotides, the CDR3 is TGCGCCAGCAGCTTTGCTGAGGAAGCTTTCTTT. Translating it yields CASSFAEEAFF.

This clonotype was recorded a few times. The V call is TRBV5-1, the J call TRBJ2-1; possible D gene TRBD2, 5 bases. Germline CDR1 is SGHRS and CDR2 is YFSETQ. The length of the CDR3 is 15 residues. V was trimmed by 1 base and J by 6 bases, leaving 14 bases between them. As DNA, the CDR3 is TGCGCCAGCAGCTTGACAGAACTGGGGAGCAATGAGCAGTTCTTC. This codes for CASSLTELGSNEQFF.

This clonotype was seen a handful of times. V gene TRBV7-6 combines with J gene TRBJ2-1; D call uncertain. Trimming cost V 3 bases and J 5 bases, with 8 bases left between them. The CDR3 sequence is 13 residues long. Germline CDR1 and CDR2: SGHVS and FNYEAQ. CDR3 in amino acids: CASSFLLNNEQFF. Written as DNA, the CDR3 is TGTGCCAGCAGCTTTTTACTCAACAATGAGCAGTTCTTC.

This clonotype showed up just a few times. This chain uses TRBV21-1 with TRBJ2-4; the D call TRBD1 from the table was never checked on the DNA. TRBV21-1 has pseudogene status. The length of the CDR3 is 16 residues. The chain's CDR3 is CASSKWRTEAKNIQYF. The CDR3, as DNA: TGTGCCAGCAGCAAGTGGCGGACAGAAGCCAAAAACATTCAGTACTTC.